A single T cell receptor beta chain is shown here with its context. Its specificity is not known. The data belong to a study of cytomegalovirus exposure and HLA in healthy donors. Study at large: Earlier, some 170 million T cells were analyzed, and fewer than 120 million unique TCR beta sequences were found among them.

Germline loops: CDR1 MNHNY, CDR2 SVGAGI (reference sequence). The CDR3 spans 14 residues. The V segment lost 7 bases and the J segment 6 bases; nucleotides outside the gene matches: 9. Points from the study as a whole: One variant, a missense change in DCLRE1C, was linked in a later analysis to TCR beta V- and J-gene trimming.

The PCR employed 60 Vbeta primers together with 13 Jbeta primers. How the authors handled the data: Approximately 11 million of the about 80 million unique TCR beta chains counted in a later analysis were shared. Method: immunoSEQ multiplex PCR; TCRdb's copy keeps in-frame clones and lacks some. Clonal size and the V and J genes are those of that table, whereas D and trimming came from the DNA. The sample has more than 140,000 clones, more than 65% seen once. The specimen was PBMCs. The V call is TRBV6-6, the J call TRBJ1-2; 9 bases are shared with TRBD1. The sequence was obtained from a man aged 25 to 40 in good health and CMV-seropositive. As DNA, the CDR3 is TGTGCCAGCACACGCGAGGGGGACAGGGATGGCTACACCTTC. Translation gives CASTREGDRDGYTF.